The sequence of this T cell receptor beta chain was determined in a study of cytomegalovirus exposure and HLA in healthy donors. Study-level results: High specificity and sensitivity for cytomegalovirus status were reported for the classifier. It was approximately 150 TCR beta chains that were listed as cytomegalovirus-associated.

The donors were in the roughly 120-subject validation cohort; that cohort was separate from the roughly 700-subject first cohort. Germline loops: CDR1 LGHNA, CDR2 YSLEER. The CDR3 runs to 14 residues. V shed 4 bases, J shed 6 bases, and the junction held 7 bases outside the gene matches. In the case of this clone: Antigen: not known.

Libraries were prepared by immunoSEQ multiplex PCR; TCRdb keeps only in-frame clonotypes and omits some of them. The table has over 200,000 clones, approximately 80% seen once. The source material was PBMCs. The receptor comes from a woman younger than 45 in good health and CMV-seropositive. The rearrangement joins TRBV4-3 to TRBJ1-2; 8 bases align to TRBD1. CDR3 in amino acids: CASSLLAGGHGYTF. The CDR3 bases are TGCGCCAGCAGCCTCCTTGCAGGGGGCCATGGCTACACCTTC.